This T cell receptor (beta chain) came from a study of CD8+ T cells in alopecia areata. Study overall: Treated patients swallowed 5 to 10 mg of oral tofacitinib twice daily.

RNA, once extracted, was reverse transcribed into cDNA for use as the sequencing template. Repertoires were generated with immunoSEQ multiplex PCR, while TCRdb's copy carries only in-frame clones and drops some. The sample yields about 180,000 clones, more than 60% seen once. PBMCs served as the source from which CD4+ and CD8+ T cells were sorted. The CDR3 sequence is 13 residues long. Germline values: CDR1 LNHNV, CDR2 YYDKDF (reference sequence). Trimming pared 0 bases from V and 10 bases from J, leaving 7 bases between. General observations from the study: Besides other cells, scalp samples also yield sequences of resident alphabeta T cells from normal skin.

About this clone itself: Its antigen is still unknown.

The V call is TRBV15, the J call TRBJ1-6; D uncertain. The material sequenced was CD4+ T cells sorted from blood, taken at week 0. The source of this sequence is a human donor with alopecia areata. CDR3 coding DNA: TGTGCCACCAGCAGAGATAAAGGATCACCCCTCCACTTT. Its translation: CATSRDKGSPLHF.